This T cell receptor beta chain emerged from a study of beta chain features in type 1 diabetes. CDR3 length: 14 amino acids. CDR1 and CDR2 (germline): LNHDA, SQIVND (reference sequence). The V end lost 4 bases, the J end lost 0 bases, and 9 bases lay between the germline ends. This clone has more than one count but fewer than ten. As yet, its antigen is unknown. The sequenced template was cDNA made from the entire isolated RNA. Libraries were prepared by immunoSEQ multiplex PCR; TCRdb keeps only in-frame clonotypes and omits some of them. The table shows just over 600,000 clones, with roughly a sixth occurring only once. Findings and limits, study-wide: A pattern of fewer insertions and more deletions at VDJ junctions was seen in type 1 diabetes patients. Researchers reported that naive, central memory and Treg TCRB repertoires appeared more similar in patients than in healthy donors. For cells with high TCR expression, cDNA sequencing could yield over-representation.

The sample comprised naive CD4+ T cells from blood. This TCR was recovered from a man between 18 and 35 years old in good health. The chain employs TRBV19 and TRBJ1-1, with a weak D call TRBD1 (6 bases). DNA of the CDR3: TGTGCCAGTAGTAAAGGACAGCTGAACACTGAAGCTTTCTTT. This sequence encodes CASSKGQLNTEAFF. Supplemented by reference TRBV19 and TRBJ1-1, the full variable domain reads DGGITQSPKYLFRKEGQNVTLSCEQNLNHDAMYWYRQDPGQGLRLIYYSQIVNDFQKGDIAEGYSVSREKKESFPLTVTSAQKNPTAFYLCASSKGQLNTEAFFGQGTRLTVV.